What follows is one T cell receptor beta chain and its context. The sample belongs to a study of control samples from healthy donors and cancer patients. Data came from immunoSEQ multiplex PCR; TCRdb stores just in-frame clones and leaves some out. The table has about 170,000 clones, 91% seen once. Sequencing was done on a sample of blood. The clonotype comes from a woman aged 25-40 years in good health.

The CDR3 DNA sequence: TGTGCCAGCAGCAAAAGGGTACAGGGTAATGAAAAACTGTTTTTT. Its protein is CASSKRVQGNEKLFF. The chain recombines TRBV21-1 with TRBJ1-4; the DNA was not used to check the table's D call, TRBD1. TRBV21-1 is a recognized pseudogene. CDR3 length: 15 residues.